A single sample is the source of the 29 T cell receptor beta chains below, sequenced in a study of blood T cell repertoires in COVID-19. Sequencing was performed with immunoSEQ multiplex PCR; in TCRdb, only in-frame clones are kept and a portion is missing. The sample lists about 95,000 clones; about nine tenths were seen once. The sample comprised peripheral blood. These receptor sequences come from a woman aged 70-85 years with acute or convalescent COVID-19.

CDR3 region: CASSPDPLRGQPQHF. In DNA, the CDR3 is TGTGCCAGTAGTCCGGACCCACTACGGGGTCAGCCCCAGCATTTT. V gene TRBV19 combines with J gene TRBJ1-5; unclear D gene. The V and J ends lost 5 bases and 6 bases respectively, with 17 bases between them. Germline CDR1 reads LNHDA; CDR2 reads SQIVND (reference sequence). The CDR3 is 15 residues long.

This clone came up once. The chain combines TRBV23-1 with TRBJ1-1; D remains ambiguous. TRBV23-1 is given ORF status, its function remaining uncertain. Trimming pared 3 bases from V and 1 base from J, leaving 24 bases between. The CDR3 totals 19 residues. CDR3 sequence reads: CASSQIRSSTASGNTEAFF. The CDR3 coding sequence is TGCGCCAGCAGTCAGATACGAAGTTCTACCGCCAGCGGGAACACTGAAGCTTTCTTT.

The CDR3 DNA is TGTGCCAGCAGCTTATCATCTAGGGAGCAGTTCTTC. It specifies CASSLSSREQFF. This chain links TRBV11-3 with TRBJ2-1; no clear D gene. Per germline, CDR1 SGHNT and CDR2 YENEEA. Trimming took 2 bases from V and 10 from J, leaving 9 bases between them. The length of the CDR3 is 12 residues.

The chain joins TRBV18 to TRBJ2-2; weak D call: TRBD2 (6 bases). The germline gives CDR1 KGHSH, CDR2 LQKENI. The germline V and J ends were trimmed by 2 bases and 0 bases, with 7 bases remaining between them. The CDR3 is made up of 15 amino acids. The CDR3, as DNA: TGTGCCAGCTCACCAAGGACTACGAACACCGGGGAGCTGTTTTTT. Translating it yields CASSPRTTNTGELFF.

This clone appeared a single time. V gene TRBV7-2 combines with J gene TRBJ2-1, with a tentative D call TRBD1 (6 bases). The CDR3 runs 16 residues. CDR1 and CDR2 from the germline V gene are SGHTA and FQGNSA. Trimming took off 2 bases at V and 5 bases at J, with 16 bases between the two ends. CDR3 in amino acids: CASSLRTGNGDNEQFF. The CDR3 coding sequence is TGTGCCAGCAGCTTACGAACAGGGAACGGGGACAATGAGCAGTTCTTC.

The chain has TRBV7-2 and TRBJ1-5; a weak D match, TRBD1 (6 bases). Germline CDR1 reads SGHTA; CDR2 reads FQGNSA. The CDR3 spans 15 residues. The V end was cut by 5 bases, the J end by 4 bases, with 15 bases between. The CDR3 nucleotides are TGTGCCAGCAGCCCGGACAGAACAATAAATCAGCCCCAGCATTTT. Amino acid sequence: CASSPDRTINQPQHF.

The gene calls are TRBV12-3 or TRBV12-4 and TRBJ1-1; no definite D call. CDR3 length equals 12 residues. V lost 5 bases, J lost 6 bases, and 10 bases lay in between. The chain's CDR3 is CASSPTLSEAFF. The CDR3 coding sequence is TGTGCCAGCAGTCCTACCTTGTCTGAAGCTTTCTTT.

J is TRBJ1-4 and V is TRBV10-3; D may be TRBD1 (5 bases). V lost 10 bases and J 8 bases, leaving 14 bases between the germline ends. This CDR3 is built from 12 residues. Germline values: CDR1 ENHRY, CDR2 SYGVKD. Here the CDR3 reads CASQSGGEKLFF. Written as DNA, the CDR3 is TGTGCCAGTCAGTCCGGGGGAGAAAAACTGTTTTTT.

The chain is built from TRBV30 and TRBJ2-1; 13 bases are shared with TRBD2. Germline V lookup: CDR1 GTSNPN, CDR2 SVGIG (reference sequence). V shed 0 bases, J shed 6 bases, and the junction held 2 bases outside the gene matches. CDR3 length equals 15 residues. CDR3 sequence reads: CAWSVTSGRANEQFF. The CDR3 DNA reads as TGTGCCTGGAGTGTAACTAGCGGGAGGGCCAATGAGCAGTTCTTC.

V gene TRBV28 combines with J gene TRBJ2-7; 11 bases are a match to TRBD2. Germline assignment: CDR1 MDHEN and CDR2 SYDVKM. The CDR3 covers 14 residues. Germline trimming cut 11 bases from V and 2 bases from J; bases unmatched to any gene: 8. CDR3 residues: CAAPLAGGPYEQYF. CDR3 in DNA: TGTGCCGCACCCCTAGCGGGGGGACCCTACGAGCAGTACTTC.

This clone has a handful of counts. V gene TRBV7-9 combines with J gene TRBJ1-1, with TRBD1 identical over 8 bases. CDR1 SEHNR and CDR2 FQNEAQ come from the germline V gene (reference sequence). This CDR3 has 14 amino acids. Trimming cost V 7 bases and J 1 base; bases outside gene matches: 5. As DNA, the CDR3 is TGTGCCAGCACCCCGGACAGGGCGAACACTGAAGCTTTCTTT. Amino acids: CASTPDRANTEAFF.

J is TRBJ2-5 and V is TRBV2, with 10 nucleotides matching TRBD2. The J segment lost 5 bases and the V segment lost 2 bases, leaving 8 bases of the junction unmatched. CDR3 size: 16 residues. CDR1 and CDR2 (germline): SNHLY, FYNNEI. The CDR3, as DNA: TGTGCCAGCAGTGAATTCAGCGGGGGGGCTTTGGAGACCCAGTACTTC. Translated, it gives CASSEFSGGALETQYF.

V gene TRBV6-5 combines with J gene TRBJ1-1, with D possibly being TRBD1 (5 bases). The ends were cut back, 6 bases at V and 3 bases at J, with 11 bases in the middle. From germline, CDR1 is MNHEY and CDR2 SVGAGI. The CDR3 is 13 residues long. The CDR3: CASSGGAHTEAFF. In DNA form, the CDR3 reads TGTGCCAGCAGCGGAGGGGCCCACACTGAAGCTTTCTTT.

The CDR3 protein is CASSPGLALETQYF. DNA of the CDR3: TGCGCCAGCAGCCCAGGACTAGCGTTAGAGACCCAGTACTTC. V is TRBV5-1 and J is TRBJ2-5; 9 positions match TRBD2. Germline CDR1 and CDR2: SGHRS and YFSETQ. V dropped 4 bases and J dropped 4; count of bases not matched to a gene: 5. The CDR3 runs to 14 residues.

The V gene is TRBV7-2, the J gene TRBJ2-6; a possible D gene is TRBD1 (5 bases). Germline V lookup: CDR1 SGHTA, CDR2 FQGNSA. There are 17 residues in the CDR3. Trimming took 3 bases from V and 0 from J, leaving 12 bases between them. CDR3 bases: TGTGCCAGCAGCTTCCCAGGGAAAAGCTCTGGGGCCAACGTCCTGACTTTC. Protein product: CASSFPGKSSGANVLTF. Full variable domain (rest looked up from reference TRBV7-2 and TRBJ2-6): GAGVSQSPSNKVTEKGKDVELRCDPISGHTALYWYRQSLGQGLEFLIYFQGNSAPDKSGLPSDRFSAERTGGSVSTLTIQRTQQEDSAVYLCASSFPGKSSGANVLTFGAGSRLTVL.

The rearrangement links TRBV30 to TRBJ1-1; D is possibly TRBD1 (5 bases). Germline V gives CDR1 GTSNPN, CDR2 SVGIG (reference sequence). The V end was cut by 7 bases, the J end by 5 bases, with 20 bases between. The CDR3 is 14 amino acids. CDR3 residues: CASTRDWGVTEAFF. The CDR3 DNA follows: TGTGCCTCAACGAGGGATTGGGGGGTAACTGAAGCTTTCTTT.

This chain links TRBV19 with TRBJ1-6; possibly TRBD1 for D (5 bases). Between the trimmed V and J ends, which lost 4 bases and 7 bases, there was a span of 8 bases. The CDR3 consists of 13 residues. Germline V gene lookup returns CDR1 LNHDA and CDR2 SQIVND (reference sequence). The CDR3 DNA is TGTGCCAGTAGTACGGGGGAGAATTCACCCCTCCACTTT. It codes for CASSTGENSPLHF.

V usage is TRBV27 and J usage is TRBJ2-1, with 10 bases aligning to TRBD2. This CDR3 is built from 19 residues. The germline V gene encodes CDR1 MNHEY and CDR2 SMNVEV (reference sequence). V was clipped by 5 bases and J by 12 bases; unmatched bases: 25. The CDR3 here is CASSPRGSRVAGGLGRQFF. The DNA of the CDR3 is TGTGCCAGCAGTCCCCGCGGTTCGAGGGTAGCGGGGGGCCTGGGGCGGCAGTTCTTC.

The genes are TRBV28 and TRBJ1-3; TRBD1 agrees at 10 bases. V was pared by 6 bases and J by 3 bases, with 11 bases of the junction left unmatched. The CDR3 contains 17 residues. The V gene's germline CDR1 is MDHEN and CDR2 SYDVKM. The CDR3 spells CASRPGTGVLFGNTIYF. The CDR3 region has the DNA TGTGCCAGCAGACCCGGGACAGGGGTACTATTTGGAAACACCATATATTTT.

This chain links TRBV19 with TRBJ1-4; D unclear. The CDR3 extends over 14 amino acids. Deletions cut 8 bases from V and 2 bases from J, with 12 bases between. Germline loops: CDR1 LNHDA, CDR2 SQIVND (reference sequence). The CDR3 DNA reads TGTGCCAGTGCTCCCAGTTGGACTAATGAAAAACTGTTTTTT. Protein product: CASAPSWTNEKLFF.

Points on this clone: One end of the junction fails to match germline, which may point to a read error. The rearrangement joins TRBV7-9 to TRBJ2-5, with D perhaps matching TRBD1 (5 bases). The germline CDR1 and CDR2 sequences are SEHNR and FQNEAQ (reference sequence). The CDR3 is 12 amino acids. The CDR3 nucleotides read TGTGCCAGCAGCCCCACATCGGACAACTCCCACTTC. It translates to CASSPTSDNSHF.

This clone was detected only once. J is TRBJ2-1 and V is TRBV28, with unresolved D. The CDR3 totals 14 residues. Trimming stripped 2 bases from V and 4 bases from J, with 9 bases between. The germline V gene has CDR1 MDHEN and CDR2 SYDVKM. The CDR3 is CASSLPRTYNEQFF. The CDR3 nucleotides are TGTGCCAGCAGTTTACCGAGAACTTACAATGAGCAGTTCTTC.

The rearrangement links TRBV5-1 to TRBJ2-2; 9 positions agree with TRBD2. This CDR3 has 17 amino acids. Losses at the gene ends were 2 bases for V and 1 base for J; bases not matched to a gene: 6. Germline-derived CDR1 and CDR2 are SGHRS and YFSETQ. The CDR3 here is CASSFGQTSGNTGELFF. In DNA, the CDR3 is TGCGCCAGCAGCTTTGGTCAGACTAGCGGGAACACCGGGGAGCTGTTTTTT. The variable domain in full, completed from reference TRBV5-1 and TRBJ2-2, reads KAGVTQTPRYLIKTRGQQVTLSCSPISGHRSVSWYQQTPGQGLQFLFEYFSETQRNKGNFPGRFSGRQFSNSRSEMNVSTLELGDSALYLCASSFGQTSGNTGELFFGEGSRLTVL.

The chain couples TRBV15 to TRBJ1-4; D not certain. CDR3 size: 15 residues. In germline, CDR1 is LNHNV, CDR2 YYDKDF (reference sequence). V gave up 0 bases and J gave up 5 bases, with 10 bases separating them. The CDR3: CATSRDYSENEKLFF. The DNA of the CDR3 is TGTGCCACCAGCAGAGACTACAGTGAAAATGAAAAACTGTTTTTT.

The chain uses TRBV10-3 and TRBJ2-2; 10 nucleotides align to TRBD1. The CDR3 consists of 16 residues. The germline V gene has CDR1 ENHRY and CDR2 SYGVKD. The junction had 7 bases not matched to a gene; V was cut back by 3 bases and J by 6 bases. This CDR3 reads CAISDRDRGFAGELFF. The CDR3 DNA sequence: TGTGCCATCAGTGATAGGGACAGGGGTTTCGCCGGGGAGCTGTTTTTT.

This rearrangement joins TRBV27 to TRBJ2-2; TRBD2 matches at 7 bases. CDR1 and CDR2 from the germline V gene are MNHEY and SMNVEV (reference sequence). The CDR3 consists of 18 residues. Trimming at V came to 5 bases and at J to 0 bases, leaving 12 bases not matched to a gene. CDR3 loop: CASSINGLVGTNTGELFF. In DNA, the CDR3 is TGTGCCAGCAGTATAAACGGACTAGTTGGGACGAACACCGGGGAGCTGTTTTTT.

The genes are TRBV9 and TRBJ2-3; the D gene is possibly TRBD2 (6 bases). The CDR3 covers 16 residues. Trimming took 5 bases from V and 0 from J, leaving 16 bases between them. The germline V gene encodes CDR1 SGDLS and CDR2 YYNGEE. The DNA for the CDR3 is TGTGCCAGCAGTGTCACTAGCCGTAGTAGCACAGATACGCAGTATTTT. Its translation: CASSVTSRSSTDTQYF.

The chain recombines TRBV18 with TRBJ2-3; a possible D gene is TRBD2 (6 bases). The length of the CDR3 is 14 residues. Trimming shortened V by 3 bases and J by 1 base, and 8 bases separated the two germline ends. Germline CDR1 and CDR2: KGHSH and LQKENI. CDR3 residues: CASSPGTGTDTQYF. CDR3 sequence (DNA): TGTGCCAGCTCACCCGGGACTGGCACAGATACGCAGTATTTT.

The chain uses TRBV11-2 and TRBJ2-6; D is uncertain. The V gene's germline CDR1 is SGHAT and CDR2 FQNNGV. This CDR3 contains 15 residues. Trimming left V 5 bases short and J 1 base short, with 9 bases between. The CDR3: CASSPTTSGANVLTF. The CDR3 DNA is TGTGCCAGCAGCCCAACTACTTCTGGGGCCAACGTCCTGACTTTC.